A selection of T cell receptor beta chains follows, all from one sample in a study of blood T cell repertoires in COVID-19. Sequenced by immunoSEQ multiplex PCR; TCRdb stores in-frame clones only, minus some. The repertoire has about 190,000 clones, about 85% of them found once; the top ten carry approximately 1.1%. What was sequenced was peripheral blood. Every receptor here comes from a man under 40 with acute or convalescent COVID-19. The CDR3 runs from the conserved cysteine through the conserved F or W. The D gene is left open where the match is weak. Rows give clone size only sometimes, using once, few, many, or a class for an expanded clone.

j_gene: TRBJ2-7; abundance: -; d_gene: -; v_gene: TRBV27; CDR3nt: TGTGCCAGCCAGGCGTTGGGAGTGTCCTACGAGCAGTACTTC; CDR3aa: CASQALGVSYEQYF
j_gene: TRBJ1-1; abundance: -; d_gene: -; v_gene: TRBV25-1; CDR3nt: TGTGCCAGCAGTGATGACAGTTTCGCTGAAGCTTTCTTT; CDR3aa: CASSDDSFAEAFF
j_gene: TRBJ1-2; abundance: -; d_gene: -; v_gene: TRBV3-1/TRBV3-2; CDR3nt: TGTGCCAGCAGCCAAGGGGGGGTTAACTATGGCTACACCTTC; CDR3aa: CASSQGGVNYGYTF
j_gene: TRBJ1-5; abundance: once; d_gene: -; v_gene: TRBV11-2; CDR3nt: TGTGCCAGCAGCTTATCAGGGAGCAATCAGCCCCAGCATTTT; CDR3aa: CASSLSGSNQPQHF
j_gene: TRBJ1-1; abundance: -; d_gene: TRBD1; v_gene: TRBV9; CDR3nt: TGTGCCAGCAGCGCCCTAACAGGGGGCAGGACGAACACTGAAGCTTTCTTT; CDR3aa: CASSALTGGRTNTEAFF
j_gene: TRBJ2-7; abundance: -; d_gene: -; v_gene: TRBV27; CDR3nt: TGTGCCAGCAGTTTACTAGGGGACGAGCAGTACTTC; CDR3aa: CASSLLGDEQYF
j_gene: TRBJ1-6; abundance: few; d_gene: TRBD1; v_gene: TRBV7-7; CDR3nt: TGTGCTAGCAGCTTAGATAACAGGGGCCCCTATAATTCACCCCTCCACTTT; CDR3aa: CASSLDNRGPYNSPLHF
j_gene: TRBJ1-6; abundance: -; d_gene: TRBD1; v_gene: TRBV28; CDR3nt: TGTGCCAGCAGACTTAGGACAGGTCATTCACCCCTCCACTTT; CDR3aa: CASRLRTGHSPLHF
j_gene: TRBJ2-5; abundance: -; d_gene: TRBD2; v_gene: TRBV5-6; CDR3nt: TGTGCCAGCAGCTTAGGGGGTCGACTAGCGGTTTCGGGGGAGACCCAGTACTTC; CDR3aa: CASSLGGRLAVSGETQYF
j_gene: TRBJ1-2; abundance: once; d_gene: -; v_gene: TRBV28; CDR3nt: TGTGCCAGCAGTTCTTATGGGGCTCGGGGCTACACCTTC; CDR3aa: CASSSYGARGYTF
j_gene: TRBJ2-1; abundance: -; d_gene: TRBD2; v_gene: TRBV7-3; CDR3nt: TGTGCCAGCAGCCCAGGGACTAGAAATGAGCAGTTCTTC; CDR3aa: CASSPGTRNEQFF
j_gene: TRBJ1-6; abundance: -; d_gene: -; v_gene: TRBV28; CDR3nt: TGTGCCAGCAGTTTAGGGGGCCTCAATTCACCCCTCCACTTT; CDR3aa: CASSLGGLNSPLHF
j_gene: TRBJ1-1; abundance: -; d_gene: TRBD1; v_gene: TRBV5-1; CDR3nt: TGCGCCAGCAGCGTGGACAGGGGAGGAACTGAAGCTTTCTTT; CDR3aa: CASSVDRGGTEAFF
j_gene: TRBJ2-1; abundance: -; d_gene: -; v_gene: TRBV15; CDR3nt: TGTGCCACCAGCACTCGCTCCGGGGGCAATGAGCAGTTCTTC; CDR3aa: CATSTRSGGNEQFF
j_gene: TRBJ1-1; abundance: -; d_gene: TRBD1; v_gene: TRBV2; CDR3nt: TGTGCCAGCAGGTCCGCGCCGGGACAGGGGAACACTGAAGCTTTCTTT; CDR3aa: CASRSAPGQGNTEAFF
j_gene: TRBJ1-3; abundance: -; d_gene: TRBD1; v_gene: TRBV9; CDR3nt: TGTGCCAGCAGCCCCCATAGACAGGGCCTCTCTGGAAACACCATATATTTT; CDR3aa: CASSPHRQGLSGNTIYF
j_gene: TRBJ1-4; abundance: -; d_gene: -; v_gene: TRBV29-1; CDR3nt: TGCAGCGTTAAAGGGGCAGGGGTAGAAAAACTGTTTTTT; CDR3aa: CSVKGAGVEKLFF
j_gene: TRBJ2-1; abundance: -; d_gene: TRBD2; v_gene: TRBV7-3; CDR3nt: TGTGCCAGCAGCTTATATCGACTAGCGGGCACCTACAATGAGCAGTTCTTC; CDR3aa: CASSLYRLAGTYNEQFF
j_gene: TRBJ1-2; abundance: -; d_gene: -; v_gene: TRBV3-1/TRBV3-2; CDR3nt: TGTGCCAGCAGCCAAGGGGGGGAATATGGCTACACCTTC; CDR3aa: CASSQGGEYGYTF
j_gene: TRBJ1-2; abundance: once; d_gene: -; v_gene: TRBV10-2; CDR3nt: TGCGCCAGCAGTGAGCAGGCAGACTATGGCTACACCTTC; CDR3aa: CASSEQADYGYTF
j_gene: TRBJ2-1; abundance: -; d_gene: -; v_gene: TRBV5-8; CDR3nt: TGTGCCAGCAGCCCTGCCGAAGCCCATGAGCAGTTCTTC; CDR3aa: CASSPAEAHEQFF
j_gene: TRBJ2-7; abundance: -; d_gene: -; v_gene: TRBV7-9; CDR3nt: TGTGCCAGCAGCTTAAAGACAGGCTACGAGCAGTACTTC; CDR3aa: CASSLKTGYEQYF
j_gene: TRBJ1-6; abundance: once; d_gene: TRBD1; v_gene: TRBV7-8; CDR3nt: TGTGCCAGCAGCTTAGCGGGACAGTCCAATTCACCCCTCCACTTT; CDR3aa: CASSLAGQSNSPLHF
j_gene: TRBJ2-6; abundance: -; d_gene: -; v_gene: TRBV5-1; CDR3nt: TGCGCCAGCAGCTTGGGGTCAACATTCTCTGGGGCCAACGTCCTGACTTTC; CDR3aa: CASSLGSTFSGANVLTF
j_gene: TRBJ1-1; abundance: -; d_gene: -; v_gene: TRBV5-4; CDR3nt: TGTGCCAGCACCCCCCCCGGGGGAGGGATGAACACTGAAGCTTTCTTT; CDR3aa: CASTPPGGGMNTEAFF
j_gene: TRBJ1-6; abundance: -; d_gene: TRBD1; v_gene: TRBV18; CDR3nt: TGTGCCAGCTCACCAACTCTCGGACAGGGTAATTCACCCCTCCACTTT; CDR3aa: CASSPTLGQGNSPLHF
j_gene: TRBJ2-4; abundance: once; d_gene: TRBD2; v_gene: TRBV5-1; CDR3nt: TGCGCCAGCAGCTTGATGGCGGGAGGGCCGCCCAGCATTCAGTACTTC; CDR3aa: CASSLMAGGPPSIQYF
j_gene: TRBJ1-4; abundance: -; d_gene: TRBD1; v_gene: TRBV7-2; CDR3nt: TGTGCCAGCAGCTTCGCCGGAACAGGGGCAACTAATGAAAAACTGTTTTTT; CDR3aa: CASSFAGTGATNEKLFF
j_gene: TRBJ2-1; abundance: -; d_gene: -; v_gene: TRBV28; CDR3nt: TGTGCCAGCAGTTTATTTCCCCGGCGACGGGGAAGTTACAATGAGCAGTTCTTC; CDR3aa: CASSLFPRRRGSYNEQFF
j_gene: TRBJ1-3; abundance: -; d_gene: -; v_gene: TRBV9; CDR3nt: TGTGCCAGCAGCGTATCTTCGGGATTAAGTGGAAACACCATATATTTT; CDR3aa: CASSVSSGLSGNTIYF
j_gene: TRBJ2-3; abundance: -; d_gene: TRBD2; v_gene: TRBV5-5; CDR3nt: TGTGCCAGCAGCTCACGACCCCCCTTACTAGCGGGGGGGCCAGATACGCAGTATTTT; CDR3aa: CASSSRPPLLAGGPDTQYF
j_gene: TRBJ2-1; abundance: -; d_gene: -; v_gene: TRBV3-1/TRBV3-2; CDR3nt: TGTGCCAGCAGCCGGAGAAGGATAAAACTGCTGGACCGGGATAATCTGTTCTTC; CDR3aa: CASSRRRIKLLDRDNLFF
j_gene: TRBJ1-4; abundance: -; d_gene: -; v_gene: TRBV6-5; CDR3nt: TGTGCCAGCAGCTACGGGAGGAATGAAAAACTGTTTTTT; CDR3aa: CASSYGRNEKLFF
j_gene: TRBJ1-1; abundance: -; d_gene: -; v_gene: TRBV30; CDR3nt: TGTGCCTGGAGCGCCGACAGGATGAGGGAAGCTTTCTTT; CDR3aa: CAWSADRMREAFF
j_gene: TRBJ2-5; abundance: -; d_gene: TRBD2; v_gene: TRBV4-1; CDR3nt: TGCGCCAGCAGCCAGCGGGGGATGCGGGAGGGGTATTTAGAGACCCAGTACTTC; CDR3aa: CASSQRGMREGYLETQYF
j_gene: TRBJ2-7; abundance: -; d_gene: TRBD2; v_gene: TRBV3-1/TRBV3-2; CDR3nt: TGTGCCAGCAGCCTCCAGACTAGCGGGATTGGCGAGCAGTACTTC; CDR3aa: CASSLQTSGIGEQYF
j_gene: TRBJ2-1; abundance: once; d_gene: -; v_gene: TRBV2; CDR3nt: TGTGCCAGCAGTGTAATCGGGCTAGCGAGCAATGAGCAGTTCTTC; CDR3aa: CASSVIGLASNEQFF
j_gene: TRBJ1-1; abundance: -; d_gene: TRBD1; v_gene: TRBV9; CDR3nt: TGTGCCAGCAGCGTAGCGGGACAGGGCCTCTCCGTCACTGAAGCTTTCTTT; CDR3aa: CASSVAGQGLSVTEAFF
j_gene: TRBJ1-1; abundance: once; d_gene: -; v_gene: TRBV28; CDR3nt: TGTGCCAGCAGCTTCAGGGGAAGGGGGAACACTGAAGCTTTCTTT; CDR3aa: CASSFRGRGNTEAFF
j_gene: TRBJ1-2; abundance: once; d_gene: -; v_gene: TRBV30; CDR3nt: TGTGCCTGGAGAGCGCGGGGGGCGGGTGGCTACACCTTC; CDR3aa: CAWRARGAGGYTF
j_gene: TRBJ1-1; abundance: -; d_gene: TRBD1; v_gene: TRBV6-6; CDR3nt: TGTGCCAGCATTACAGGGGGCACTGAAGCTTTCTTT; CDR3aa: CASITGGTEAFF
j_gene: TRBJ2-7; abundance: once; d_gene: -; v_gene: TRBV10-1; CDR3nt: TGCGCCAGCAGTGACTTAGGCAGGGGCTTCTCCGAGCAGTACTTC; CDR3aa: CASSDLGRGFSEQYF
j_gene: TRBJ1-2; abundance: -; d_gene: TRBD1; v_gene: TRBV7-3; CDR3nt: TGTGCCAGCAGCCCGTTAGCGGACAGGATCTATGGCTACACCTTC; CDR3aa: CASSPLADRIYGYTF
j_gene: TRBJ2-7; abundance: -; d_gene: -; v_gene: TRBV28; CDR3nt: TGTGCCAGCAGCCGACTTTCTACGGCCGCCTACGAGCAGTACTTC; CDR3aa: CASSRLSTAAYEQYF
j_gene: TRBJ2-7; abundance: -; d_gene: -; v_gene: TRBV11-2; CDR3nt: TGTGCCAGCAGCCATCCGGGAACCCGCAGATACGAGCAGTACTTC; CDR3aa: CASSHPGTRRYEQYF
j_gene: TRBJ2-2; abundance: -; d_gene: -; v_gene: TRBV5-1; CDR3nt: TGCGCCAGCAGCGGACAGGGAGGGTACACCGGGGAGCTGTTTTTT; CDR3aa: CASSGQGGYTGELFF
j_gene: TRBJ2-4; abundance: -; d_gene: TRBD2; v_gene: TRBV5-1; CDR3nt: TGCGCCAGCAGCCCGAGCGGGGGGTATAAAAACATTCAGTACTTC; CDR3aa: CASSPSGGYKNIQYF
j_gene: TRBJ2-2; abundance: -; d_gene: TRBD2; v_gene: TRBV4-1; CDR3nt: TGCGCCAGCAGCCGTAGCGGGACTGGGCTTAACACCGGGGAGCTGTTTTTT; CDR3aa: CASSRSGTGLNTGELFF
j_gene: TRBJ1-1; abundance: -; d_gene: TRBD1; v_gene: TRBV6-5; CDR3nt: TGTGCCAGCAGCACAACAGGGGTAGGCACTGAAGCTTTCTTT; CDR3aa: CASSTTGVGTEAFF
j_gene: TRBJ2-3; abundance: -; d_gene: TRBD1; v_gene: TRBV29-1; CDR3nt: TGCAGCGCTGGGACAGGGATTCCAGATACGCAGTATTTT; CDR3aa: CSAGTGIPDTQYF
j_gene: TRBJ2-5; abundance: -; d_gene: -; v_gene: TRBV18; CDR3nt: TGTGCCAGCTCACCACCGCAGGAGACCCAGTACTTC; CDR3aa: CASSPPQETQYF
j_gene: TRBJ1-1; abundance: few; d_gene: TRBD1; v_gene: TRBV7-3; CDR3nt: TGTGCCAGCAGCCGGACAGGGTCGAACACTGAAGCTTTCTTT; CDR3aa: CASSRTGSNTEAFF
j_gene: TRBJ1-1; abundance: -; d_gene: -; v_gene: TRBV6-5; CDR3nt: TGTGCCAGCACCAAACAGGGAAACACTGAAGCTTTCTTT; CDR3aa: CASTKQGNTEAFF
j_gene: TRBJ2-1; abundance: -; d_gene: -; v_gene: TRBV2; CDR3nt: TGTGCCAGCAGTGAATACGGTCTCGGAGGGTACAATGAGCAGTTCTTC; CDR3aa: CASSEYGLGGYNEQFF
j_gene: TRBJ1-4; abundance: -; d_gene: -; v_gene: TRBV27; CDR3nt: TGTGCCAGCAGTCCCCGGTGGAGTGAAAAACTGTTTTTT; CDR3aa: CASSPRWSEKLFF